Following are 27 T cell receptor beta chains from one sample sequenced in a study of CD8+ T cells in alopecia areata. After isolation, RNA underwent reverse transcription to generate cDNA as the sequencing template. Sequencing was performed with immunoSEQ multiplex PCR; in TCRdb, only in-frame clones are kept and a portion is missing. The sample has 150,000 to 200,000 clones; about 65% are singletons. Indicated treatment: oral pan-JAK inhibitor, 5-10 mg twice daily. Sequenced here: CD4+ T cells sorted from blood, sampled around week 49, from a patient treated with tofacitinib. The receptor set was obtained from a human donor with alopecia areata.

V gene TRBV6-5 combines with J gene TRBJ1-1; D perhaps matches TRBD1 (5 bases). The CDR3 consists of 15 residues. The V gene lost 8 bases and the J gene lost 4 bases, with 20 bases spanning the gap. The V gene's germline CDR1 is MNHEY and CDR2 SVGAGI. CDR3 in DNA: TGTGCCAGCCGACCACAGGCGGGACTTGGCACTGAAGCTTTCTTT. It translates to CASRPQAGLGTEAFF.

This chain connects TRBV6-5 to TRBJ2-7; TRBD1 is a possible D gene (5 bases). V lost 2 bases to trimming and J lost 2 bases, with 16 bases between them. This CDR3 is 16 amino acids long. Germline V lookup: CDR1 MNHEY, CDR2 SVGAGI. DNA of the CDR3: TGTGCCAGCAGTTACGGGGCGGCAGGGCCTCCCTACGAGCAGTACTTC. Translation gives CASSYGAAGPPYEQYF.

Turning to this clone: In the same sample, other DNA sequences code for this CDR3. The chain carries TRBV29-1 and TRBJ2-2, with 8 bases lining up with TRBD1. Germline V lookup: CDR1 SQVTM, CDR2 ANQGSEA. Germline trimming cut 7 bases from V and 2 bases from J; bases unmatched to any gene: 3. The CDR3 is 13 amino acids. CDR3 DNA sequence: TGCAGCGCTGACAGGGGAAACACCGGGGAGCTGTTTTTT. This sequence encodes CSADRGNTGELFF.

The chain combines TRBV19 with TRBJ1-5; unclear D gene. CDR1 is LNHDA, CDR2 SQIVND, per germline (reference sequence). The CDR3 covers 10 residues. The V end was cut by 8 bases, the J end by 5 bases, with 4 bases between. CDR3 protein: CASHDQPQHF. For the CDR3, the DNA is TGTGCCAGTCACGATCAGCCCCAGCATTTT.

This chain joins TRBV29-1 and TRBJ2-7; TRBD1 aligns across 7 bases. Trimming took 0 bases from V and 5 from J; bases not matched to a gene: 7. Germline lookup yields CDR1 SQVTM and CDR2 ANQGSEA. There are 14 residues in the CDR3. The CDR3: CSVEDVRGSNEQYF. The CDR3 nucleotides read TGCAGCGTTGAAGATGTCAGGGGGAGCAACGAGCAGTACTTC.

This rearrangement joins TRBV14 to TRBJ2-7, with TRBD1 as a possible D gene (5 bases). Germline assignment: CDR1 SGHDN and CDR2 FVKESK. The CDR3 contains 15 residues. V was cut by 1 base and J by 3 bases, with 13 bases left in between. This CDR3 reads CASSQAGGHYYEQYF. The CDR3 region has the DNA TGTGCCAGCAGCCAAGCTGGCGGACACTACTACGAGCAGTACTTC.

This clone appeared a few times. The chain joins TRBV2 to TRBJ1-6; 9 bases fit TRBD1. Trimming removed 3 bases from V and 10 bases from J; junction bases left unmatched: 7. This CDR3 spans 15 amino acids. Germline V gene data show CDR1 as SNHLY and CDR2 as FYNNEI. Here the CDR3 reads CASSDRGTGTSPLHF. The CDR3 region has the DNA TGTGCCAGCAGTGATCGAGGGACAGGGACCTCACCCCTCCACTTT.

The V gene is TRBV10-1, the J gene TRBJ2-3; D gene unclear. Trimming stripped 4 bases from V and 2 bases from J, with 10 bases between. Germline CDR1 reads WNHNN; CDR2 reads SYGVQD (reference sequence). This CDR3 spans 14 amino acids. The CDR3, as DNA: TGCGCCAGCAGTGGAAGGACCCCCACAGATACGCAGTATTTT. This encodes CASSGRTPTDTQYF.

The chain joins TRBV29-1 to TRBJ2-1, with no clear D. Trimming took off 5 bases at V and 4 bases at J, with 9 bases between the two ends. The CDR3 runs to 12 residues. Looked up from germline, CDR1 is SQVTM and CDR2 is ANQGSEA. The CDR3 sequence is CSVLSVYNEQFF. The CDR3 bases are TGCAGCGTTTTAAGCGTATACAATGAGCAGTTCTTC.

The chain carries TRBV5-6 and TRBJ2-7; D may correspond to TRBD1 or TRBD2 (5 bases each). The CDR3 contains 14 residues. CDR1 and CDR2 (germline): SGHDT, YYEEEE. The germline V and J ends were trimmed by 2 bases and 2 bases, with 11 bases remaining between them. In nucleotides, the CDR3 is TGTGCCAGCAGCTTTCAGGTGGGGGCCTACGAGCAGTACTTC. As protein: CASSFQVGAYEQYF.

The chain uses TRBV7-2 and TRBJ1-6, with 8 bases that match TRBD1. The CDR3 has 15 residues. Germline V lookup: CDR1 SGHTA, CDR2 FQGNSA. J was trimmed by 5 bases and V by 4 bases; bases with no gene match: 4. CDR3 sequence (DNA): TGTGCCAGCAGCTCAGGGACAGGAGATAATTCACCCCTCCACTTT. This gives the protein CASSSGTGDNSPLHF.

This rearrangement joins TRBV21-1 to TRBJ2-7; the tabulated D call, TRBD2, remains unverified against the DNA. TRBV21-1 is a listed pseudogene. CDR3 size: 17 residues. DNA of the CDR3: TGTGCCAGCAGCAAAGATTACTCCGGGACTAGCTACTACGAGCAGTACTTC. Its protein is CASSKDYSGTSYYEQYF.

This clone was detected a few times. The J gene is TRBJ2-6, the V gene TRBV4-3, with D uncertain. Trimming left V 4 bases short and J 0 bases short, with 13 bases between. Germline V gene lookup returns CDR1 LGHNA and CDR2 YSLEER. The CDR3 is 17 amino acids. The CDR3 nucleotides read TGCGCCAGCAGCCCCCGGATCATCCTCTCTGGGGCCAACGTCCTGACTTTC. This codes for CASSPRIILSGANVLTF.

CDR3 sequence reads: CASSQDIPGINTF. The CDR3 DNA is TGCGCCAGCAGCCAAGATATCCCCGGGATCAACACCTTC. The chain recombines TRBV4-3 with TRBJ1-2, with no clear D. V gave up 0 bases and J gave up 12 bases, with 14 bases separating them. Per the germline V gene, CDR1 is LGHNA and CDR2 is YSLEER. The CDR3 sequence is 13 residues long.

This clone is a singleton in its sample. The CDR3 sequence is CASSAGQGYPEAFF. DNA for the CDR3: TGTGCCAGCAGCGCCGGACAGGGGTATCCTGAAGCTTTCTTT. The chain has TRBV9 and TRBJ1-1; TRBD1 matches at 9 bases. Germline CDR1 is SGDLS and CDR2 is YYNGEE. The CDR3 spans 14 residues. With 3 bases clipped from V and 6 bases from J, the junction kept 6 bases outside the gene matches.

The V call is TRBV5-1, the J call TRBJ2-2; TRBD1 might be the D (7 bases). The CDR3 is 14 residues long. CDR1 and CDR2 from the germline V gene are SGHRS and YFSETQ. V lost 4 bases and J lost 4, with 11 bases in between. CDR3 sequence (DNA): TGCGCCAGCAGCCCAGGGGGAGGCACCGGGGAGCTGTTTTTT. Translation gives CASSPGGGTGELFF.

V gene TRBV29-1 combines with J gene TRBJ1-1; TRBD1 aligns across 7 bases. The germline V gene has CDR1 SQVTM and CDR2 ANQGSEA. CDR3 size: 12 residues. The V gene end was trimmed by 6 bases and the J gene end by 8 bases; junction bases not matched to a gene: 9. As DNA, the CDR3 is TGCAGCGTAAAGACAGGGCCTACAGAAGCTTTCTTT. The encoded protein is CSVKTGPTEAFF.

The chain combines TRBV29-1 with TRBJ2-3; TRBD2 agrees at 11 bases. Germline assignment: CDR1 SQVTM and CDR2 ANQGSEA. The CDR3 length is 12 residues. The V and J ends lost 7 bases and 3 bases, in that order; junction bases with no gene match: 0. The chain's CDR3 is CSGLAGTDTQYF. The CDR3 coding sequence is TGCAGCGGACTAGCGGGAACAGATACGCAGTATTTT.

The chain uses TRBV29-1 and TRBJ2-7, with D hard to call. V was clipped by 5 bases and J by 10 bases, with 15 bases between them. This CDR3 contains 11 residues. Germline V lookup: CDR1 SQVTM, CDR2 ANQGSEA. The CDR3 protein is CSVNILQKQYF. CDR3 nucleotide sequence: TGCAGCGTTAACATCCTCCAGAAACAGTACTTC.

The gene calls are TRBV7-9 and TRBJ1-1, with D hard to call. Germline V gives CDR1 SEHNR, CDR2 FQNEAQ (reference sequence). Deletions cut 2 bases from V and 0 bases from J, with 4 bases between. The CDR3 sequence is 13 residues long. This CDR3 reads CASSLWVNTEAFF. The CDR3 bases are TGTGCCAGCAGCTTATGGGTGAACACTGAAGCTTTCTTT.

This chain connects TRBV2 to TRBJ2-4; D remains unclear. CDR1 and CDR2 (germline): SNHLY, FYNNEI. Trimming took 6 bases from V and 2 from J, leaving 17 bases between them. This CDR3 has 16 amino acids. The DNA for the CDR3 is TGTGCCAGCAGATCCAGAGGACGATTGACCAAAAACATTCAGTACTTC. The encoded protein is CASRSRGRLTKNIQYF.

The gene calls are TRBV5-1 and TRBJ2-7, with TRBD1 as a possible D gene (6 bases). This CDR3 region has 15 residues. Per germline, CDR1 SGHRS and CDR2 YFSETQ. The V gene lost 4 bases and the J gene lost 5 bases, with 19 bases spanning the gap. The chain's CDR3 is CASSPNRVAGDEQYF. The CDR3, as DNA: TGCGCCAGCAGCCCAAACAGGGTAGCCGGGGACGAGCAGTACTTC.

This clone showed up just a few times. The chain employs TRBV5-1 and TRBJ2-3; D perhaps matches TRBD2 (5 bases). V shed 4 bases and J shed 2 bases, with 11 bases lying between them. CDR1 SGHRS and CDR2 YFSETQ come from the germline V gene. CDR3 length: 14 amino acids. CDR3 coding DNA: TGCGCCAGCAGCCCCCAGAGGGTCACAGATACGCAGTATTTT. This encodes CASSPQRVTDTQYF.

This clone was seen a handful of times. V and J are TRBV29-1 and TRBJ2-3; D might be TRBD1 (5 bases). CDR3 length: 14 residues. Germline CDR1 is SQVTM and CDR2 is ANQGSEA. Trimming removed 8 bases from V and 1 base from J, with 16 bases in between. The CDR3 nucleotides are TGCAGCATCCACCAGGGTCCCGGCACAGATACGCAGTATTTT. As protein: CSIHQGPGTDTQYF.

J is TRBJ1-1 and V is TRBV4-1; the D is unclear. V shed 0 bases and J shed 1 base, with 9 bases lying between them. The CDR3 runs to 15 residues. Germline V gene sequence: CDR1 MGHRA, CDR2 YSYEKL. CDR3 DNA sequence: TGCGCCAGCAGCCAAGATAATCTGGGGAACACTGAAGCTTTCTTT. It specifies CASSQDNLGNTEAFF.

This chain joins TRBV18 and TRBJ2-5, with 10 positions matching TRBD2. This CDR3 contains 15 residues. Germline lookup yields CDR1 KGHSH and CDR2 LQKENI. V was clipped by 2 bases and J by 2 bases; unmatched bases: 2. For the CDR3, the DNA is TGTGCCAGCTCACCAACTAGCGGGGTACAAGAGACCCAGTACTTC. It codes for CASSPTSGVQETQYF.

The V and J genes are TRBV7-9 and TRBJ2-7; tentative D call: TRBD1 (5 bases). There are 13 residues in the CDR3. The germline V gene encodes CDR1 SEHNR and CDR2 FQNEAQ (reference sequence). V was shortened by 1 base and J by 5 bases, with 9 bases between the two germline ends. The CDR3 spells CASSLVQGHEQYF. In DNA form, the CDR3 reads TGTGCCAGCAGCTTAGTGCAGGGCCACGAGCAGTACTTC.